These 10 T cell receptor beta chains were sequenced from one sample in a study of shared clonotypes between healthy human individuals. Here immunoSEQ multiplex PCR was the method, and the copy in TCRdb shows in-frame clones only, minus some. Of under 600,000 clones detected, nearly 80% appear once; the ten largest clones hold around 13%. Material for sequencing was PBMCs. These receptors were collected from a woman aged 40 to 49 in good health. Some clones in this sample may be carry-over from other donors' samples.

The chain has TRBV10-3 and TRBJ2-7; 8 positions match TRBD2. CDR3 length: 15 amino acids. V trimming: 6 bases; J trimming: 0 bases; junction bases outside the gene matches: 7. Germline V CDR1 and CDR2: ENHRY, SYGVKD. CDR3 sequence: CAISKIAGSSYEQYF. The CDR3 DNA follows: TGTGCCATCAGCAAGATAGCGGGGAGCTCCTACGAGCAGTACTTC.

This clone was recorded once. This chain uses TRBV28 with TRBJ2-7; tentative D call: TRBD2 (5 bases). V lost 2 bases and J 9 bases, leaving 17 bases between the germline ends. The CDR3 is 14 residues long. Germline CDR1 MDHEN, CDR2 SYDVKM. CDR3 DNA: TGTGCCAGCAGTTTAATCGGACTCGTATTCGGGCAGTACTTC. Its protein is CASSLIGLVFGQYF.

About this clone itself: Different DNA sequences within this sample yield the same CDR3. Here the CDR3 reads CASSLRGWGEASSEQYF. CDR3 nucleotide sequence: TGTGCCAGCAGCTTAAGGGGTTGGGGGGAGGCTTCGTCCGAGCAGTACTTC. The chain couples TRBV11-2 to TRBJ2-7; D possibly corresponds to TRBD2 (6 bases). The germline V gene encodes CDR1 SGHAT and CDR2 FQNNGV. This CDR3 is 17 amino acids long. Trimming stripped 2 bases from V and 6 bases from J, with 23 bases between.

V and J are TRBV10-3 and TRBJ1-1; TRBD1 aligns across 8 bases. CDR1 ENHRY and CDR2 SYGVKD come from the germline V gene. V shed 6 bases and J 7 bases; nucleotides not matched to a gene: 10. The CDR3 consists of 14 residues. CDR3 nucleotides: TGTGCCATCAGGCCCGGGACAGGCGCTGATGAAGCTTTCTTT. Translation gives CAIRPGTGADEAFF.

This clone was picked up many times. The rearrangement joins TRBV29-1 to TRBJ2-3; 11 positions match TRBD2. The CDR3 is 17 amino acids. Germline V CDR1 and CDR2: SQVTM, ANQGSEA. The J segment lost 1 base and the V segment lost 2 bases, leaving 8 bases of the junction unmatched. In DNA form, the CDR3 reads TGCAGCGTTGAATGGCTAGCGGGAGGTCACGGCACAGATACGCAGTATTTT. Its translation is CSVEWLAGGHGTDTQYF.

The rearrangement uses TRBV2 and TRBJ2-7; 7 nucleotides line up with TRBD2. V shed 6 bases, J shed 3 bases, and the junction held 5 bases outside the gene matches. The CDR3 loop spans 13 amino acids. The germline V gene encodes CDR1 SNHLY and CDR2 FYNNEI. The CDR3: CASRETSYYEQYF. The CDR3 region has the DNA TGTGCCAGCAGGGAGACTAGCTACTACGAGCAGTACTTC.

By share, this clone ranks as medium-sized. The V gene is TRBV27, the J gene TRBJ2-7; 9 nucleotides agree with TRBD1. The CDR3 runs 13 residues. The germline CDR1 and CDR2 sequences are MNHEY and SMNVEV (reference sequence). Trimming removed 2 bases from V and 4 bases from J; junction bases left unmatched: 0. CDR3 sequence: CASSLGTGYEQYF. The CDR3 region has the DNA TGTGCCAGCAGTTTAGGGACAGGGTACGAGCAGTACTTC.

The V gene is TRBV4-3, the J gene TRBJ1-6, with 7 bases fitting TRBD1. The CDR3 runs to 14 residues. The V segment lost 4 bases and the J segment 8 bases; nucleotides outside the gene matches: 5. CDR1 and CDR2 from the germline V gene are LGHNA and YSLEER. CDR3 bases: TGCGCCAGCAGCCGAACAGGGGCTCATTCACCCCTCCACTTT. This gives the protein CASSRTGAHSPLHF.

The J gene is TRBJ2-1, the V gene TRBV4-3; TRBD1 is a possible D gene (6 bases). This CDR3 is built from 14 residues. The germline gives CDR1 LGHNA, CDR2 YSLEER. V dropped 0 bases and J dropped 6 bases, with 9 bases sitting between them. CDR3 loop: CASSQDGGPNEQFF. The DNA of the CDR3 is TGCGCCAGCAGCCAAGATGGGGGCCCCAATGAGCAGTTCTTC.

About this clone itself: The same CDR3 is also encoded by other DNA sequences in this sample. This chain connects TRBV5-1 to TRBJ2-1; a possible D gene is TRBD2 (6 bases). The CDR3 has 15 amino acids. The V end was cut by 0 bases, the J end by 1 base, with 8 bases between. Germline values: CDR1 SGHRS, CDR2 YFSETQ. The CDR3 DNA reads TGCGCCAGCAGCTTGGTGGGGGGTTCCTACAATGAGCAGTTCTTC. Translation: CASSLVGGSYNEQFF.